This TCR beta chain was found in a study of blood T cell repertoires in COVID-19. The wider study: Both acute and convalescent COVID-19 samples were obtained from the United States, Italy and Spain. T cells, B-cell-depleted T cells, or PBMCs provided the cDNA or gDNA that served as material.

CDR3 length: 14 residues. CDR1 and CDR2 from the germline V gene are LGHNA and YSLEER. V lost 8 bases, J lost 0 bases, and 14 bases lay in between. The authors' processing: For nucleated cells, counts were estimated from reference gene primer amplification. Data came from immunoSEQ multiplex PCR; TCRdb stores just in-frame clones and leaves some out. D and trimming come from the DNA, and the V and J calls and clone size come from that table. The data show 120,000 or so clones, with roughly 90% seen just once and about 7.3% held by the top ten. The TCR comes from a man in his fifties or sixties with acute or convalescent COVID-19. The sample was peripheral blood. The chain couples TRBV4-3 to TRBJ2-7; maybe TRBD1 (5 bases). The CDR3, as DNA: TGCGCCAGCGCCGACAGTGCCTACTCCTACGAGCAGTACTTC. It codes for CASADSAYSYEQYF.